One and the same sample provided the 2 T cell receptor beta chains below, sequenced in a study of cytomegalovirus exposure and HLA in healthy donors. Produced via immunoSEQ multiplex PCR; TCRdb's table is partial and in-frame only. The sample lists around 300,000 clones, about nine tenths seen once, with approximately 1% in the top ten. The material sequenced was PBMCs. The receptors were sampled from a woman aged 25 to 39 in good health and CMV-seropositive.

This chain uses TRBV4-3 with TRBJ1-5, with D perhaps matching TRBD1 (6 bases). Trimming took off 0 bases at V and 6 bases at J, with 12 bases between the two ends. From germline, CDR1 is LGHNA and CDR2 YSLEER. The CDR3 length is 15 residues. CDR3 amino acids: CASSQDQTGSQPQHF. Written as DNA, the CDR3 is TGCGCCAGCAGCCAAGATCAAACAGGGTCTCAGCCCCAGCATTTT.

The CDR3 DNA follows: TGTGCCAGCAGTTTGCTAGCGGGGGGCCTTACGCAGTATTTT. Translating it yields CASSLLAGGLTQYF. The V call is TRBV28, the J call TRBJ2-3; TRBD2 agrees at 11 bases. This CDR3 has 14 amino acids. Germline CDR1 MDHEN, CDR2 SYDVKM. V lost 3 bases to trimming and J lost 8 bases; unmatched junction nucleotides: 4. The full variable domain, its missing parts supplied by reference TRBV28 and TRBJ2-3, is DVKVTQSSRYLVKRTGEKVFLECVQDMDHENMFWYRQDPGLGLRLIYFSYDVKMKEKGDIPEGYSVSREKKERFSLILESASTNQTSMYLCASSLLAGGLTQYFGPGTRLTVL.